This T cell receptor (beta chain) is drawn from a study of CD8 T cells in ankylosing spondylitis. Findings and limits, study-wide: A TCR beta motif of 7 to 9 highly homologous variants seemed to mark ankylosing spondylitis blood.

About this clonotype itself: Antigen specificity is unknown.

TCRdb reprocessed the 5' RACE reads via MiXCR and lists one record per CDR3 protein. The profile shows around 540,000 distinct CDR3 sequences, about 13% of them singletons. The receptor was derived from a male donor with ankylosing spondylitis. Source material: blood, either unsorted or a sorted T cell fraction (not recorded which).

In nucleotides, the CDR3 is TGTGCCAGCAGCCCCAGGGGGGGGCATACCACTGAAGCTTTCTTT. This gives the protein CASSPRGGHTTEAFF. The chain recombines TRBV3-1 with TRBJ1-1; TRBD1 aligns across 7 bases. The germline gives CDR1 LGHDT, CDR2 YNNKEL (reference sequence). V lost 4 bases to trimming and J lost 4 bases; unmatched junction nucleotides: 9. CDR3 length: 15 residues.